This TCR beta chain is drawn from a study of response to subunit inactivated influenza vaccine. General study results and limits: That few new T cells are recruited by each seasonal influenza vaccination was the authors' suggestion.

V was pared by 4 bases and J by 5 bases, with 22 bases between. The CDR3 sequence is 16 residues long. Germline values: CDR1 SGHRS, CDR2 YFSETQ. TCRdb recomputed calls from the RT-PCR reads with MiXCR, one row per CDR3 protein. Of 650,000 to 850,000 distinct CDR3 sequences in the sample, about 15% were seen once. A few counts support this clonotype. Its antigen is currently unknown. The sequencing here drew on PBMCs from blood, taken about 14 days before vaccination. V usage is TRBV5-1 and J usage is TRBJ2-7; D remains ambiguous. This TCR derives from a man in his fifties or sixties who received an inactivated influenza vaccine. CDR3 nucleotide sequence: TGCGCCAGCAGCCCCACCCATCCTGGGGATTTCGACGAGCAGTACTTC. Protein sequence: CASSPTHPGDFDEQYF.